The 30 T cell receptor beta chains below come from one sample, sequenced in a study of cytomegalovirus exposure and HLA in healthy donors. Primers included in the PCR were 60 Vbeta and 13 Jbeta primers. Method: immunoSEQ multiplex PCR; TCRdb's copy keeps in-frame clones and lacks some. Of more than 65,000 clones listed, over 75% are singletons. The sequenced material came from PBMCs. The origin of the receptors is a female donor in good health and CMV-seronegative.

CDR3 residues: CASRETRGYGNTIYF. CDR3 DNA sequence: TGTGCCAGCAGAGAAACCAGGGGATACGGAAACACCATATATTTT. The chain joins TRBV6-5 to TRBJ1-3, with a tentative D call TRBD1 (6 bases). The germline gives CDR1 MNHEY, CDR2 SVGAGI. CDR3 length: 15 residues. The ends were cut back, 6 bases at V and 4 bases at J, with 16 bases in the middle.

This clone has a single count. The chain joins TRBV5-1 to TRBJ2-7, with a weak D call TRBD2 (5 bases). The CDR3 totals 13 residues. V was trimmed by 4 bases and J by 3 bases, leaving 11 bases between them. Germline V lookup: CDR1 SGHRS, CDR2 YFSETQ. This CDR3 is CASSVAPIYEQYF. CDR3 nucleotides: TGCGCCAGCAGCGTAGCGCCTATCTACGAGCAGTACTTC.

The chain has TRBV27 and TRBJ2-5, with 9 nucleotides matching TRBD2. The CDR3 spans 13 residues. Germline CDR1 and CDR2: MNHEY and SMNVEV (reference sequence). V was pared by 4 bases and J by 5 bases, with 2 bases of the junction left unmatched. CDR3 loop: CASSSLAGETQYF. The CDR3 DNA sequence: TGTGCCAGCAGTTCGCTAGCGGGGGAGACCCAGTACTTC.

V usage is TRBV6-5 and J usage is TRBJ1-1, with D perhaps TRBD1 (5 bases). Germline CDR1 and CDR2: MNHEY and SVGAGI. Trimming pared 6 bases from V and 0 bases from J, leaving 11 bases between. The CDR3 covers 14 residues. The DNA for the CDR3 is TGTGCCAGCAGGCCGGGGGGGGTGAACACTGAAGCTTTCTTT. Its protein product is CASRPGGVNTEAFF.

The genes are TRBV5-1 and TRBJ1-4; tentatively, D is TRBD1 (6 bases). This CDR3 has 15 amino acids. V gave up 1 base and J gave up 7 bases, with 14 bases separating them. In germline, CDR1 is SGHRS, CDR2 YFSETQ. DNA for the CDR3: TGCGCCAGCAGCTTGAACGCAGGGGCAGGTGAAAAACTGTTTTTT. Translating it yields CASSLNAGAGEKLFF.

J is TRBJ1-1 and V is TRBV11-2; D gene unclear. Trimming cost V 3 bases and J 1 base, with 6 bases left between them. The CDR3 spans 13 residues. Germline V CDR1 and CDR2: SGHAT, FQNNGV. The CDR3 DNA sequence: TGTGCCAGCAGCTTTACACAGAACACTGAAGCTTTCTTT. It yields the protein CASSFTQNTEAFF.

The chain is built from TRBV5-1 and TRBJ2-5; D may be TRBD2 (5 bases). This CDR3 region has 16 residues. The V end lost 0 bases, the J end lost 4 bases, and 16 bases lay between the germline ends. Germline V gene data show CDR1 as SGHRS and CDR2 as YFSETQ. The CDR3 is CASSLAADWVGETQYF. CDR3 bases: TGCGCCAGCAGCTTGGCCGCGGACTGGGTTGGAGAGACCCAGTACTTC.

CDR3 amino acids: CASSIGQGIGNEQFF. CDR3 in DNA: TGTGCCAGCAGCATCGGACAGGGTATCGGCAATGAGCAGTTCTTC. The rearrangement joins TRBV7-3 to TRBJ2-1; 8 nucleotides match TRBD1. Trimming removed 5 bases from V and 6 bases from J; junction bases left unmatched: 9. The CDR3 is 15 amino acids. CDR1 is SGHTA and CDR2 is FQGTGA in the germline V gene.

The V call is TRBV10-3, the J call TRBJ2-5; maybe TRBD2 (6 bases). The CDR3 is 15 residues long. V gave up 2 bases and J gave up 5 bases, with 15 bases separating them. Germline V gene lookup returns CDR1 ENHRY and CDR2 SYGVKD. The CDR3, as DNA: TGTGCCATCAGTGAGAGGCGGGGCGATGGGGAGACCCAGTACTTC. Translation: CAISERRGDGETQYF.

The chain recombines TRBV5-1 with TRBJ2-6; tentative D call: TRBD2 (6 bases). The CDR3 has 18 amino acids. Trimming removed 6 bases at V and 0 bases at J, with 19 bases between. Germline-derived CDR1 and CDR2 are SGHRS and YFSETQ. For the CDR3, the DNA is TGCGCCAGCACCCTGGGACTTACAATTGCCTCTGGGGCCAACGTCCTGACTTTC. It encodes CASTLGLTIASGANVLTF.

A single count supports this clone. The V gene is TRBV25-1, the J gene TRBJ2-7; D call uncertain. Germline assignment: CDR1 MGHDK and CDR2 SYGVNS. The CDR3 consists of 11 residues. V gave up 4 bases and J gave up 5 bases, with 6 bases separating them. CDR3: CASSVRDEQYF. The CDR3 bases are TGTGCCAGCAGTGTGCGCGACGAGCAGTACTTC.

Regarding this clone: The same CDR3 also results from other DNA sequences found in this sample. V gene TRBV27 combines with J gene TRBJ1-2; D unresolved. Per germline, CDR1 MNHEY and CDR2 SMNVEV (reference sequence). The CDR3 runs to 13 residues. V lost 1 base to trimming and J lost 8 bases, with 11 bases between them. The CDR3 spells CASSLLGSGGYTF. The CDR3 DNA follows: TGTGCCAGCAGTTTATTAGGCTCCGGGGGCTACACCTTC.

The table lists this clone with a few counts. This chain links TRBV4-1 with TRBJ1-6, with 11 bases identical to TRBD1. The CDR3 extends over 16 amino acids. Germline assignment: CDR1 MGHRA and CDR2 YSYEKL. Trimming removed 4 bases from V and 7 bases from J; junction bases left unmatched: 6. Written as DNA, the CDR3 is TGCGCCAGCAGCCCCTTCGGGACAGGGGGAAATTCACCCCTCCACTTT. It codes for CASSPFGTGGNSPLHF.

This chain uses TRBV9 with TRBJ1-1, with no clear D. CDR1 and CDR2 (germline): SGDLS, YYNGEE. The CDR3 length is 16 residues. V lost 1 base and J lost 0, with 13 bases in between. The CDR3 bases are TGTGCCAGCAGCGTATTAACCCCGGGGATGAACACTGAAGCTTTCTTT. This gives the protein CASSVLTPGMNTEAFF.

The genes are TRBV9 and TRBJ1-1; perhaps TRBD1 as D (5 bases). V was clipped by 4 bases and J by 4 bases, with 14 bases between them. Germline assignment: CDR1 SGDLS and CDR2 YYNGEE. This CDR3 comprises 14 residues. Here the CDR3 DNA reads TGTGCCAGCAGCAAAAATGGGGGGAGCACTGAAGCTTTCTTT. Protein sequence: CASSKNGGSTEAFF.

J is TRBJ1-4 and V is TRBV9; D may be TRBD1 (6 bases). CDR1 is SGDLS and CDR2 is YYNGEE in the germline V gene. V dropped 1 base and J dropped 8 bases, with 15 bases sitting between them. This CDR3 has 15 amino acids. The CDR3 here is CASSVRGASREKLFF. In nucleotides, the CDR3 is TGTGCCAGCAGCGTACGGGGGGCTAGTAGGGAAAAACTGTTTTTT.

V is TRBV29-1 and J is TRBJ2-7; weak D call: TRBD1 (6 bases). The CDR3 sequence is 13 residues long. V lost 4 bases to trimming and J lost 3 bases, with 13 bases between them. From germline, CDR1 is SQVTM and CDR2 ANQGSEA. CDR3 protein: CSVVEDRGYEQYF. CDR3 coding DNA: TGCAGCGTTGTAGAGGACAGAGGCTACGAGCAGTACTTC.

This chain connects TRBV27 to TRBJ1-6; 10 bases are a match to TRBD1. The CDR3 extends over 14 amino acids. Unmatched junction bases numbered 4, after V lost 5 bases and J lost 9 bases. The germline gives CDR1 MNHEY, CDR2 SMNVEV (reference sequence). CDR3 in amino acids: CASSPGQGSSPLHF. CDR3 DNA sequence: TGTGCCAGCAGTCCGGGACAGGGGAGTTCACCCCTCCACTTT.

This clone was detected once. V and J are TRBV7-5 and TRBJ1-1; TRBD1, the D gene given by the table, was not confirmed from the DNA. TRBV7-5 is termed a pseudogene. The CDR3 runs to 11 residues. Written as DNA, the CDR3 is TGTGCCAGAAGCTTGGGCCATGAAGCTTTCTTT. It translates to CARSLGHEAFF.

The chain uses TRBV19 and TRBJ1-3, with D possibly matching TRBD1 (6 bases). The CDR3 runs to 16 residues. Germline lookup yields CDR1 LNHDA and CDR2 SQIVND (reference sequence). The ends were cut back, 5 bases at V and 0 bases at J, with 14 bases in the middle. The CDR3 loop reads CASSAGQPFSGNTIYF. The CDR3 nucleotides read TGTGCCAGTAGTGCCGGACAGCCTTTCTCTGGAAACACCATATATTTT.

This clone showed up just once. The chain combines TRBV5-6 with TRBJ2-7; TRBD2 aligns across 12 bases. This CDR3 contains 18 residues. The germline gives CDR1 SGHDT, CDR2 YYEEEE. J lost 1 base, V lost 0 bases, and 8 bases had no gene match. DNA for the CDR3: TGTGCCAGCAGCTTGGAAACTAGCGGGGGGCTGGCTTCCTACGAGCAGTACTTC. Translation: CASSLETSGGLASYEQYF.

The V and J genes are TRBV6-1 and TRBJ1-4; D gene uncertain. V was clipped by 3 bases and J by 4 bases, with 9 bases between them. The CDR3 contains 14 residues. CDR1 is MNHNS and CDR2 is SASEGT in the germline V gene. The CDR3 coding sequence is TGTGCCAGCAGTGAGGGCAGACATAATGAAAAACTGTTTTTT. It codes for CASSEGRHNEKLFF.

This sequence joins TRBV11-1 and TRBJ1-2, with D possibly being TRBD1 (5 bases). Germline-derived CDR1 and CDR2 are SGHAT and FQDESV (reference sequence). V was trimmed by 6 bases and J by 5 bases, leaving 16 bases between them. The CDR3 has 14 residues. The CDR3 nucleotides are TGTGCCAGCAGTTTTGACGACAGTAGGTATGGCTACACCTTC. It translates to CASSFDDSRYGYTF.

This clone has only a few counts. This chain links TRBV19 with TRBJ2-6; 9 nucleotides match TRBD1. Germline V gene lookup returns CDR1 LNHDA and CDR2 SQIVND (reference sequence). V shed 8 bases, J shed 0 bases, and the junction held 11 bases outside the gene matches. The CDR3 totals 18 residues. Here the CDR3 DNA reads TGTGCCAGTGCTATCGGGACAGGGTCCTTCTCTGGGGCCAACGTCCTGACTTTC. This sequence encodes CASAIGTGSFSGANVLTF.

A word on this clone: Other DNA sequences in the sample encode the same CDR3. The chain carries TRBV4-1 and TRBJ2-7; tentative D call: TRBD1 (6 bases). The CDR3 runs to 14 residues. Trimming removed 8 bases from V and 7 bases from J, with 21 bases in between. Germline V gene sequence: CDR1 MGHRA, CDR2 YSYEKL. The CDR3 spells CASSPGHTIGEQYF. CDR3 bases: TGCGCCAGCTCCCCGGGACACACCATCGGGGAGCAGTACTTC.

J is TRBJ2-2 and V is TRBV2; unclear D gene. The CDR3 is made up of 12 amino acids. Germline values: CDR1 SNHLY, CDR2 FYNNEI. With 6 bases removed from V and 3 bases from J, the gap between germline ends came to 5 bases. CDR3: CASRGDTGELFF. The DNA of the CDR3 is TGTGCCAGCAGGGGCGACACCGGGGAGCTGTTTTTT.

The rearrangement uses TRBV5-1 and TRBJ1-3; D not resolved. The CDR3 length is 12 residues. Per germline, CDR1 SGHRS and CDR2 YFSETQ. Trimming cost V 2 bases and J 2 bases, with 2 bases left between them. CDR3 sequence reads: CASSFTGNTIYF. CDR3 nucleotide sequence: TGCGCCAGCAGCTTCACTGGAAACACCATATATTTT.

This chain links TRBV6-6 with TRBJ2-2, with 10 nucleotides matching TRBD2. The CDR3 consists of 15 residues. Germline trimming cut 5 bases from V and 5 bases from J; bases unmatched to any gene: 5. Germline V CDR1 and CDR2: MNHNY, SVGAGI (reference sequence). CDR3 loop: CASSLKREGTGELFF. DNA of the CDR3: TGTGCCAGCAGTCTCAAGCGGGAGGGAACCGGGGAGCTGTTTTTT.

The rearrangement uses TRBV6-4 and TRBJ2-5; 7 nucleotides line up with TRBD1. Germline CDR1 MRHNA, CDR2 SNTAGT. The CDR3 is 18 residues long. V lost 0 bases to trimming and J lost 4 bases; unmatched junction nucleotides: 14. In DNA form, the CDR3 reads TGTGCCAGCAGTGACTCGATAAAGACAGGGTATAGGCGAGAGACCCAGTACTTC. Translating it yields CASSDSIKTGYRRETQYF.

The rearrangement joins TRBV29-1 to TRBJ2-2; 12 positions agree with TRBD2. The germline CDR1 and CDR2 sequences are SQVTM and ANQGSEA. This CDR3 is built from 15 residues. The V gene end was trimmed by 7 bases and the J gene end by 4 bases; junction bases not matched to a gene: 7. This chain's CDR3 is CSAQTSGGGTGELFF. The CDR3 DNA is TGCAGCGCCCAGACTAGCGGGGGTGGCACCGGGGAGCTGTTTTTT.